This is a list of T cell receptor beta chains from one sample in a study of cytomegalovirus exposure and HLA in healthy donors. Clones were read by immunoSEQ multiplex PCR, and TCRdb kept only the in-frame ones, dropping some. This table holds over 120,000 clones, about 95% found once. The sequenced sample consisted of PBMCs. All receptors derive from a man aged 18 to 29 in good health and CMV-seropositive. Each CDR3 is given with its conserved first and last residue. D genes are given only for firm matches. A clone size is listed for some rows: how often the clone was seen (once, few, many), or a class if it is expanded.

d_call j_call v_call clone_size cdr3_nt cdr3_aa
TRBD2 TRBJ2-1 TRBV5-1 - TGCGCCAGCAGGATATCCGGGACTAGCGGGAGCTCCTACAATGAGCAGTTCTTC CASRISGTSGSSYNEQFF
TRBD1 TRBJ1-5 TRBV6-5 - TGTGCCAGCAGTGGGACAGGGGGCGGTCAGCCCCAGCATTTT CASSGTGGGQPQHF
- TRBJ2-2 TRBV6-5 - TGTGCCAGCCGCGAATCCGAGCTGAACACCGGGGAGCTGTTTTTT CASRESELNTGELFF
TRBD1 TRBJ1-1 TRBV5-1 - TGCGCCAGCAGCCAGGACAGGGTGAACACTGAAGCTTTCTTT CASSQDRVNTEAFF
- TRBJ2-6 TRBV28 - TGTGCCAGCAGTTTAGAGGGCGCTGGGGCCAACGTCCTGACTTTC CASSLEGAGANVLTF
- TRBJ2-1 TRBV5-1 once TGCGCCAGCAGCTTGGGACAGGACTACAATGAGCAGTTCTTC CASSLGQDYNEQFF
TRBD2 TRBJ2-1 TRBV4-1 - TGCGCCAGCAGCCAAGTGACGGGACTAGCCCTCGACAATGAGCAGTTCTTC CASSQVTGLALDNEQFF
TRBD1 TRBJ2-7 TRBV19 - TGTGCCAGTAGTTTCGGACAGGGCTACGAGCAGTACTTC CASSFGQGYEQYF
TRBD1 TRBJ1-6 TRBV5-4 - TGTGCCAGCAGCTGGGACAGGGAGGATTCACCCCTCCACTTT CASSWDREDSPLHF
- TRBJ2-2 TRBV5-4 - TGTGCCAGCAGCTTGGACAGGCTAAACACCGGGGAGCTGTTTTTT CASSLDRLNTGELFF
- TRBJ2-2 TRBV5-1 - TGCGCCAGCAGCTTCGGTCAGGGGATGATCGGGGAGCTGTTTTTT CASSFGQGMIGELFF
- TRBJ2-7 TRBV15 - TGTGCCACCAGCCGGTACCTGGGGAAGCGGCACGAGCAGTACTTC CATSRYLGKRHEQYF
TRBD1 TRBJ1-5 TRBV5-5 - TGTGCCAGCAGCTATGGGACAGGGGGCTTTCAGCCCCAGCATTTT CASSYGTGGFQPQHF
TRBD2 TRBJ2-3 TRBV5-4 - TGTGCCAGCAGCCGACTAAGACTAGCGGGAGGTACAGATACGCAGTATTTT CASSRLRLAGGTDTQYF
- TRBJ2-2 TRBV9 - TGTGCCAGCAGCCCCAGGACGAACACCGGGGAGCTGTTTTTT CASSPRTNTGELFF
TRBD2 TRBJ2-7 TRBV9 - TGTGCCAGCAGCGTCGATCTTTCGGGAGGGACTAGCGAGTACGAGCAGTACTTC CASSVDLSGGTSEYEQYF
TRBD1 TRBJ2-7 TRBV7-6 - TGTGCCAGCAGCTTGGGACAGGGCTTGACCTACGAGCAGTACTTC CASSLGQGLTYEQYF
- TRBJ2-7 TRBV5-8 - TGTGCCAGCAACTTCGGGACCAGGGGCTACGAGCAGTACTTC CASNFGTRGYEQYF
- TRBJ2-3 TRBV7-9 - TGTGCCAGCAGCTTCTTAGCACGGTACACAGATACGCAGTATTTT CASSFLARYTDTQYF
- TRBJ2-7 TRBV7-7 - TGTGCCAGCAGCTTAGGCAGGGGAGCCTACGAGCAGTACTTC CASSLGRGAYEQYF
- TRBJ1-5 TRBV20-1 - TGCAGTGCTCGTACATCCCTTTCGCAGCATTTT CSARTSLSQHF
TRBD2 TRBJ2-1 TRBV4-1 - TGCGCCAGCAGCCATGGAACCGGGACTAGCGGGGTGAATGAGCAGTTCTTC CASSHGTGTSGVNEQFF